This TCR beta chain was recovered during a study of persistence of HIV-infected CD4 T cells. Study details: Donors had been on suppressive ART for a median of roughly 8 years.

The immunoSEQ assay was version 4, run in survey mode. Only in-frame clones appear in the TCRdb table, and some are missing; sequencing was by immunoSEQ multiplex PCR. Among fewer than 40,000 clones listed, around 80% were seen once. Notes on this clone: As yet, its antigen is unknown.

Lysates of CMV-infected fibroblasts at 8 to 10 ug/mL stimulated these cells. CD40L/CD69 double-negative CD45RO-high memory CD4+ T cells were collected. CD8-depleted PBMCs were stimulated about 20 hours with anti-CD28/CD49d costimulation, CD40-blocking antibody and enfuvirtide. Trimming cost V 6 bases and J 7 bases, with 12 bases left between them. The CDR3 is 13 residues long. Germline V gives CDR1 MGHDK, CDR2 SYGVNS. V gene TRBV25-1 combines with J gene TRBJ1-4, with D uncertain. The sequencing used CD4+ T cells sorted from PBMCs after roughly 19-hour stimulation, collected from a patient who received antiretroviral therapy. This receptor was taken from an adult woman with HIV who was CMV-seropositive. The CDR3 sequence: CASSLGGSEKLFF. The CDR3 DNA follows: TGTGCCAGCAGCCTGGGAGGGAGTGAAAAACTGTTTTTT.